A single sample gave rise to the 4 T cell receptor beta chains below, sequenced in a study of a mutant IDH1 vaccine in newly diagnosed glioma. No antigen has been assigned to these receptors. Time point noted: week 47, end of study. Vaccination comprised doses that each held 300 ug of mutant IDH1 20-mer peptide, plus topical imiquimod. Profiling relied on immunoSEQ multiplex PCR, and the TCRdb table lists in-frame clones only, not all of them. Among some 25,000 clones listed, about 80% were seen once. The source material was PBMCs, sampled from a glioma patient whose treatment included an IDH1 peptide vaccine. Receptor source: a man aged 35 to 55 with glioma. Some clones in this sample may be carry-over from other donors' samples.

This clone turned up a few times. The V and J genes are TRBV25-1 and TRBJ2-5; D not resolved. The CDR3 has 15 residues. CDR1 and CDR2 from the germline V gene are MGHDK and SYGVNS. Trimming removed 3 bases at V and 4 bases at J, with 15 bases between. CDR3 DNA sequence: TGTGCCAGCAGTGACCTGACAAAAACTCCAGAGACCCAGTACTTC. Translation gives CASSDLTKTPETQYF. The full variable domain, rest sourced from reference TRBV25-1 and TRBJ2-5, is EADIYQTPRYLVIGTGKKITLECSQTMGHDKMYWYQQDPGMELHLIHYSYGVNSTEKGDLSSESTVSRIRTEHFPLTLESARPSHTSQYLCASSDLTKTPETQYFGPGTRLLVL.

By sample share, this clone is medium-sized. The chain has TRBV30 and TRBJ1-6, with 8 positions matching TRBD1. From germline, CDR1 is GTSNPN and CDR2 SVGIG (reference sequence). Germline trimming cut 1 base from V and 5 bases from J; bases unmatched to any gene: 1. The CDR3 loop spans 14 amino acids. The CDR3: CAWSAGQDNSPLHF. The CDR3 nucleotides are TGTGCCTGGAGTGCGGGACAGGATAATTCACCCCTCCACTTT.

The chain uses TRBV9 and TRBJ2-5; 8 bases are shared with TRBD1. Germline CDR1 reads SGDLS; CDR2 reads YYNGEE. This CDR3 contains 16 residues. J was trimmed by 5 bases and V by 0 bases; bases with no gene match: 9. The CDR3 nucleotides are TGTGCCAGCAGCGTAGGAGTGTCAGGGGGCGCCGAGACCCAGTACTTC. Its translation is CASSVGVSGGAETQYF.

The chain carries TRBV14 and TRBJ1-3; D may be TRBD1 (5 bases). This CDR3 contains 14 residues. V gave up 5 bases and J gave up 2 bases, with 10 bases separating them. CDR1 is SGHDN, CDR2 FVKESK, per germline. The CDR3 nucleotides are TGTGCCAGCAGCTCCGGGACGGCTGGAAACACCATATATTTT. It yields the protein CASSSGTAGNTIYF.